The present entry profiles one T cell receptor beta chain with its context. Unique molecular identifiers featured in how the TCRbeta library was prepared. TCRdb itself ran the PCR reads through MiXCR, one entry per CDR3 protein. The profile shows under 250,000 distinct CDR3 sequences, roughly 18% of them singletons. The data belong to a study of T-cell reconstitution after alpha-beta-depleted transplantation in children. The length of the CDR3 is 17 residues. The V and J ends lost 1 base and 0 bases, in that order; junction bases with no gene match: 7. Germline lookup yields CDR1 SGHRS and CDR2 YFSETQ.

Source: PBMCs, mostly from graft donor cells, taken 360 days after TCRalphabeta/CD19-depleted stem cell transplant. The TCR originated in a male patient aged 2 to 9 who had a stem cell transplant for acute lymphoblastic leukemia, so the T cells may come from the graft donor. This sequence joins TRBV5-1 and TRBJ2-5, with 9 bases that match TRBD2. This CDR3 is CASSLTVAGVYQETQYF. The CDR3 region has the DNA TGCGCCAGCAGCTTGACAGTAGCGGGGGTATACCAAGAGACCCAGTACTTC.